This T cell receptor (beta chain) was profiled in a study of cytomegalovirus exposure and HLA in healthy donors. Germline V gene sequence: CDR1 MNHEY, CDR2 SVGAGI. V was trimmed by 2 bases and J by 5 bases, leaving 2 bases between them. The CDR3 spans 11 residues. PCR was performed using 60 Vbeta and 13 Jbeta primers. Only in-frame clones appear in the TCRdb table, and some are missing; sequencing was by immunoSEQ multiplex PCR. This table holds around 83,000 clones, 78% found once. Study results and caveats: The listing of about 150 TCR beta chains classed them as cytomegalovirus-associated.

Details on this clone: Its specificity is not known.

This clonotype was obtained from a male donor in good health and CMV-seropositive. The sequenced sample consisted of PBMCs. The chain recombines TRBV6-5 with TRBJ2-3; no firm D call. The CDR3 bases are TGTGCCAGCAGTTACCTAGATACGCAGTATTTT. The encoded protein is CASSYLDTQYF.